Below, 9 T cell receptor beta chains from the same sample are listed, as sequenced in a study of cytomegalovirus exposure and HLA in healthy donors. PCR amplification relied on 60 Vbeta primers (plus 13 Jbeta primers). TCRdb's table, derived via immunoSEQ multiplex PCR, lists solely in-frame clones and lacks some. This table has about 94,000 clones, more than 75% appearing once. Sample: PBMCs. All receptors derive from a human donor in good health.

The chain has TRBV5-6 and TRBJ1-1; D gene unclear. V gave up 2 bases and J gave up 8 bases, with 22 bases separating them. Looked up from germline, CDR1 is SGHDT and CDR2 is YYEEEE. The CDR3 is made up of 16 amino acids. The CDR3 region is CASSLLELTGIREAFF. The CDR3 DNA reads TGTGCCAGCAGCTTACTGGAGTTGACCGGCATACGAGAAGCTTTCTTT.

V usage is TRBV2 and J usage is TRBJ2-1, with 7 bases matching TRBD2. This CDR3 is built from 16 residues. Germline V gene sequence: CDR1 SNHLY, CDR2 FYNNEI. Unmatched junction bases numbered 7, after V lost 1 base and J lost 4 bases. Written as DNA, the CDR3 is TGTGCCAGCAGTGAAGTAGGGAGGGTAGGGTACAATGAGCAGTTCTTC. Protein product: CASSEVGRVGYNEQFF.

V and J are TRBV27 and TRBJ1-4; perhaps TRBD1 as D (6 bases). Per the germline V gene, CDR1 is MNHEY and CDR2 is SMNVEV (reference sequence). This CDR3 spans 13 amino acids. V lost 6 bases and J lost 8, with 13 bases in between. The CDR3 loop reads CASRNRVGEKLFF. CDR3 DNA: TGTGCCAGCAGGAACAGGGTAGGGGAAAAACTGTTTTTT.

The rearrangement uses TRBV19 and TRBJ1-1; 8 positions match TRBD1. Germline V gene sequence: CDR1 LNHDA, CDR2 SQIVND (reference sequence). The length of the CDR3 is 15 residues. V gave up 3 bases and J gave up 2 bases; unmatched junction bases: 5. The CDR3 sequence: CASSISGGLNTEAFF. CDR3 bases: TGTGCCAGTAGTATCTCAGGGGGCTTAAACACTGAAGCTTTCTTT.

The chain has TRBV28 and TRBJ1-3; 12 bases are shared with TRBD1. The CDR3 is 15 amino acids. The ends lost 5 bases at V and 4 bases at J; junction bases unmatched: 3. The germline CDR1 and CDR2 sequences are MDHEN and SYDVKM. The CDR3 DNA reads as TGTGCCAGCAGTGGGGGACAGGGGGCAGGAAACACCATATATTTT. Encoded protein: CASSGGQGAGNTIYF.

CDR3 region: CASSQPPGTDTQYF. DNA for the CDR3: TGCGCCAGCAGCCAACCTCCGGGCACAGATACGCAGTATTTT. This chain uses TRBV5-1 with TRBJ2-3; D gene uncertain. CDR3 length: 14 amino acids. CDR1 is SGHRS, CDR2 YFSETQ, per germline. V dropped 4 bases and J dropped 1 base, with 10 bases sitting between them.

V gene TRBV7-6 combines with J gene TRBJ1-2; D perhaps matches TRBD1 (5 bases). Trimming stripped 3 bases from V and 2 bases from J, with 10 bases between. This CDR3 has 14 residues. CDR1 and CDR2 from the germline V gene are SGHVS and FNYEAQ. The CDR3 DNA reads TGTGCCAGCAGCTTGTCTGGGGGGAACTATGGCTACACCTTC. It specifies CASSLSGGNYGYTF.

This rearrangement joins TRBV9 to TRBJ1-3; tentative D call: TRBD1 (5 bases). The ends were cut back, 6 bases at V and 0 bases at J, with 10 bases in the middle. CDR3 length: 14 amino acids. Germline V gene data show CDR1 as SGDLS and CDR2 as YYNGEE. In DNA form, the CDR3 reads TGTGCCAGCACCAGGGACTTCTCTGGAAACACCATATATTTT. Amino acid sequence: CASTRDFSGNTIYF. Complete variable domain (other parts from reference TRBV9 and TRBJ1-3): DSGVTQTPKHLITATGQRVTLRCSPRSGDLSVYWYQQSLDQGLQFLIQYYNGEERAKGNILERFSAQQFPDLHSELNLSSLELGDSALYFCASTRDFSGNTIYFGEGSWLTVV.

This chain joins TRBV4-3 and TRBJ1-1; no clear D. Trimming removed 0 bases at V and 0 bases at J, with 11 bases between. Germline V gene lookup returns CDR1 LGHNA and CDR2 YSLEER. The CDR3 spans 16 residues. The CDR3 spells CASSQDPSGMNTEAFF. For the CDR3, the DNA is TGCGCCAGCAGCCAAGATCCGTCAGGAATGAACACTGAAGCTTTCTTT.